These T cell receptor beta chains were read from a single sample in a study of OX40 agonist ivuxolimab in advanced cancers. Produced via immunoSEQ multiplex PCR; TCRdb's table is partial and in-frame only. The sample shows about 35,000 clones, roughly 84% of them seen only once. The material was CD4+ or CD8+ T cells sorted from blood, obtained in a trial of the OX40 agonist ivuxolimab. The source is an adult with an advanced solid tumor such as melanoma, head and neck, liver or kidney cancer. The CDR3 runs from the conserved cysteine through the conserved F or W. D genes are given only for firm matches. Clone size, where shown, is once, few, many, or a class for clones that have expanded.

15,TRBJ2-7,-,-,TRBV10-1,CASRRGQRLTYEQYF,TGCGCCAGCAGGCGGGGACAGAGACTTACCTACGAGCAGTACTTC
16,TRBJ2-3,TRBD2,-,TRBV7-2,CASSLDSGGAGDTQYF,TGTGCCAGCAGCTTAGACAGCGGGGGGGCCGGAGATACGCAGTATTTT
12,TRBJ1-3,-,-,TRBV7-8,CASAGPGNTIYF,TGTGCCAGCGCCGGACCTGGAAACACCATATATTTT
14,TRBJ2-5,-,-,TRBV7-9,CASSQRVGLETQYF,TGTGCCAGCAGCCAGAGGGTAGGGTTGGAGACCCAGTACTTC
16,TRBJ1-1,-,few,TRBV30,CAWSVGQIHQDTEAFF,TGTGCCTGGAGTGTAGGACAGATCCATCAGGACACTGAAGCTTTCTTT
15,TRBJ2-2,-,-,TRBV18,CASSRGTFNTGELFF,TGTGCCAGCTCGCGCGGGACTTTTAACACCGGGGAGCTGTTTTTT
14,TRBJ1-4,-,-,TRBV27,CASSSGLFNEKLFF,TGTGCCAGCAGTTCGGGACTTTTTAATGAAAAACTGTTTTTT
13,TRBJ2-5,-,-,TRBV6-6,CASSYPVSETQYF,TGTGCCAGCAGTTACCCGGTATCAGAGACCCAGTACTTC
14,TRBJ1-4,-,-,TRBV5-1,CASSLVGGNEKLFF,TGCGCCAGCAGCTTGGTGGGGGGTAATGAAAAACTGTTTTTT
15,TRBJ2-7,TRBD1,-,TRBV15,CATSRDETGGYEQYF,TGTGCCACCAGCAGAGATGAGACAGGGGGATACGAGCAGTACTTC
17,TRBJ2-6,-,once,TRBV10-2,CASSEFGGGLGANVLTF,TGCGCCAGCAGTGAGTTTGGTGGGGGATTAGGGGCCAACGTCCTGACTTTC
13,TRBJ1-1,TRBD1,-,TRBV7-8,CASRPGGKDEAFF,TGTGCCAGCAGACCAGGGGGAAAAGATGAAGCTTTCTTT
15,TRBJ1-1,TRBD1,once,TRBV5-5,CASSLIQGKNTEAFF,TGTGCCAGCAGCCTAATACAGGGGAAGAACACTGAAGCTTTCTTT
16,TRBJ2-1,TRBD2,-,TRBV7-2,CASSITGLAGGPEQFF,TGTGCCAGCAGCATCACGGGACTAGCGGGAGGACCGGAGCAGTTCTTC
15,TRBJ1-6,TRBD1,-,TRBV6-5,CASSTLQGVYSPLHF,TGTGCCAGCAGTACCCTACAGGGGGTTTATTCACCCCTCCACTTT
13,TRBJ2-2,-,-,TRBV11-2,CASSRDRAGELFF,TGTGCCAGCAGCCGTGATAGAGCCGGGGAGCTGTTTTTT
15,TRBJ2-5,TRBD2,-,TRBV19,CASSIGLAEQETQYF,TGTGCCAGTAGTATCGGACTAGCGGAACAAGAGACCCAGTACTTC
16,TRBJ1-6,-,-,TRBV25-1,CASSDKASSYNSPLHF,TGTGCCAGCAGTGATAAAGCTAGCTCCTATAATTCACCCCTCCACTTT
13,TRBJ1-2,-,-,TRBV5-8,CASSLSGLFGYTF,TGTGCCAGCAGCTTGTCTGGACTTTTTGGCTACACCTTC
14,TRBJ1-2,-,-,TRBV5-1,CASSPTGANYGYTF,TGCGCCAGCAGCCCCACCGGAGCTAACTATGGCTACACCTTC
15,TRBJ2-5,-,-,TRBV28,CASRSPAGPGETQYF,TGTGCCAGCAGATCCCCGGCAGGGCCGGGGGAGACCCAGTACTTC
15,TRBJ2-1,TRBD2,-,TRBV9,CASSVALLANDEQFF,TGTGCCAGCAGCGTAGCTTTACTAGCGAACGATGAGCAGTTCTTC
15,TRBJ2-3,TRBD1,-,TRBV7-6,CASSLPDRGYDTQYF,TGTGCCAGCAGTCTACCGGACAGGGGATACGATACGCAGTATTTT
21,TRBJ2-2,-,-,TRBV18,CASSPSRSDSVRVPGTGELFF,TGTGCCAGCTCACCATCTAGGTCGGATTCCGTGCGAGTCCCGGGAACCGGGGAGCTGTTTTTT
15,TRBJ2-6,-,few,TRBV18,CASSIGGSGANVLTF,TGTGCCAGCTCAATAGGAGGCTCTGGGGCCAACGTCCTGACTTTC
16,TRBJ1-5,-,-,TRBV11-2,CASSLLPGYSNQPQHF,TGTGCCAGCAGCTTACTCCCAGGGTATAGCAATCAGCCCCAGCATTTT
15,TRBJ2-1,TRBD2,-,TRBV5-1,CASSLASGALNEQFF,TGCGCCAGCAGCTTGGCTAGCGGGGCCCTTAATGAGCAGTTCTTC
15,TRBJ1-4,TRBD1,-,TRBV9,CASRQGTGSNEKLFF,TGTGCCAGCAGGCAGGGGACAGGGAGTAATGAAAAACTGTTTTTT
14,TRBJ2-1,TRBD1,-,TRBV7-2,CASIVRDRSAEQFF,TGTGCCAGCATCGTCCGGGACAGATCCGCTGAGCAGTTCTTC
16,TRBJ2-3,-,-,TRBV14,CASSQDSGLLTDTQYF,TGTGCCAGCAGCCAAGATTCAGGACTACTCACAGATACGCAGTATTTT
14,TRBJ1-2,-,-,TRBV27,CASSQQPRGYGYTF,TGTGCCAGCAGCCAACAGCCCCGGGGTTATGGCTACACCTTC
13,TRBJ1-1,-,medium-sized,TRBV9,CASSVKGGTEAFF,TGTGCCAGCAGCGTAAAAGGGGGGACTGAAGCTTTCTTT
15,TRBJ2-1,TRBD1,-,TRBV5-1,CASSLTGDRYNEQFF,TGCGCCAGCAGCTTGACAGGGGACCGCTACAATGAGCAGTTCTTC
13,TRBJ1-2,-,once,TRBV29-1,CSVAYVQNYGYTF,TGCAGCGTAGCGTATGTACAGAACTATGGCTACACCTTC
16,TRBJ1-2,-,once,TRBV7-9,CASSPTGSVHLYGYTF,TGTGCCAGCAGCCCTACGGGAAGCGTCCATCTGTATGGCTACACCTTC
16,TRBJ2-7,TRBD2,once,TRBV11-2,CASSYLAGVTRGEQYF,TGTGCCAGCAGCTACCTAGCGGGCGTCACCCGGGGCGAGCAGTACTTC
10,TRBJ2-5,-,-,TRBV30,CAWSIETQYF,TGTGCCTGGAGTATAGAGACCCAGTACTTC
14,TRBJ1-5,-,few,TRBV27,CASSRTEAMMPQHF,TGTGCCAGCAGTCGGACGGAAGCCATGATGCCCCAGCATTTT
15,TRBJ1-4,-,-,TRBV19,CASSLGDLKNEKLFF,TGTGCCAGTAGCCTCGGAGACCTTAAAAATGAAAAACTGTTTTTT
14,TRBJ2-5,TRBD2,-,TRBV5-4,CASSSGTSLETQYF,TGTGCCAGCAGTTCCGGGACTAGTCTAGAGACCCAGTACTTC
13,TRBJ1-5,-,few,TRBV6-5,CASSFYENQPQHF,TGTGCCAGCAGTTTCTACGAAAATCAGCCCCAGCATTTT
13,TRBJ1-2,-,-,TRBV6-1,CASSEVGIEGYTF,TGTGCCAGCAGTGAAGTAGGAATTGAAGGCTACACCTTC
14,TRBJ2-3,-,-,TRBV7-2,CASSPGWGTDTQYF,TGTGCCAGCAGTCCGGGTTGGGGCACAGATACGCAGTATTTT
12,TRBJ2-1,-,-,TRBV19,CASTSFYNEQFF,TGTGCCAGTACCTCTTTCTACAATGAGCAGTTCTTC
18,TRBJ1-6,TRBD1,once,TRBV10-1,CASRFTGEIWPYNSPLHF,TGCGCCAGCAGGTTTACAGGGGAGATTTGGCCCTATAATTCACCCCTCCACTTT
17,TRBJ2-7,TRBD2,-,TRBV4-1,CASSQGALGGRGYEQYF,TGCGCCAGCAGCCAAGGGGCCTTAGGCGGGAGAGGTTACGAGCAGTACTTC
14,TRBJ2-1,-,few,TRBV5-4,CASSPRAQRNEQFF,TGTGCCAGCAGCCCCCGGGCCCAGCGGAATGAGCAGTTCTTC
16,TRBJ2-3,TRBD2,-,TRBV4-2,CASSQNSGGSTDTQYF,TGTGCCAGCAGCCAGAATAGCGGGGGGAGCACAGATACGCAGTATTTT